This TCR beta chain was identified in a study of beta chain features in type 1 diabetes. Study results and caveats: Sequencing from cDNA could over-represent high-TCR-expressing cells.

The sequenced template was cDNA made from the entire isolated RNA. For naive, central memory and regulatory T cell samples, reads averaged around 3.6 million. Measured with immunoSEQ multiplex PCR; TCRdb has only the in-frame clones, and not every one. The table shows hundreds of thousands of clones, with approximately 11% occurring only once. In germline, CDR1 is SGHVS, CDR2 FQNEAQ. This CDR3 has 13 amino acids. To note about this clone: Its antigen is not identified. At one end, the junction sequence differs from germline, possibly due to a read error.

This TCR came from a woman in her 30s in good health. Sequencing was performed on naive CD4+ T cells from blood. The gene calls are TRBV7-8 and TRBJ2-7; 12 positions agree with TRBD2. DNA of the CDR3: TGTGCCAGCAGCGAGGGACTAGCGGGCGGGGGAGTGTTC. It codes for CASSEGLAGGGVF.